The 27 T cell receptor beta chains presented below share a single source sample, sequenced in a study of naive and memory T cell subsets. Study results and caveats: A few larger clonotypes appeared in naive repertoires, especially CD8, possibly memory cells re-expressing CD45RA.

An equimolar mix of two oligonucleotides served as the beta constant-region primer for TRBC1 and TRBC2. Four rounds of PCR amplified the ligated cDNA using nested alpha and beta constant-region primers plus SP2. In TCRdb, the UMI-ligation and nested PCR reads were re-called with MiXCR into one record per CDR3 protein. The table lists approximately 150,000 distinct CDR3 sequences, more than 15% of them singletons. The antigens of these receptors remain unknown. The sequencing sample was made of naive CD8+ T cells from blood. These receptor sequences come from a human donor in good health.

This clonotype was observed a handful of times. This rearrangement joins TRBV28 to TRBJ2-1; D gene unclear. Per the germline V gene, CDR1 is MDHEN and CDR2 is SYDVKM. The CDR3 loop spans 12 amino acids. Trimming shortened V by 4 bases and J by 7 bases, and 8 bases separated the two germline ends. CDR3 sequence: CASSYWENEQFF. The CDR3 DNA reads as TGTGCCAGCAGTTATTGGGAAAATGAGCAGTTCTTC.

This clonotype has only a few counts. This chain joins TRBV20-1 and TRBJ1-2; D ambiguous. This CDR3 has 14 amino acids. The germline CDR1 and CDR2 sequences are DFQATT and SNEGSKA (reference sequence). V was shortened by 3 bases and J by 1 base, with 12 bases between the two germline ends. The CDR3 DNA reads TGCAGTGCTAGCCTACCCGGATTTAACTATGGCTACACCTTC. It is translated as CSASLPGFNYGYTF.

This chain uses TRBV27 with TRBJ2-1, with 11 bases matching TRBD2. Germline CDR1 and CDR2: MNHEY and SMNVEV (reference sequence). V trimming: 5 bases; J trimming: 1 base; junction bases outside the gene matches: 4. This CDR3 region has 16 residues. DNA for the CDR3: TGTGCCAGCAGTACACTAGCGGGAGCTTCCTACAATGAGCAGTTCTTC. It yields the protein CASSTLAGASYNEQFF.

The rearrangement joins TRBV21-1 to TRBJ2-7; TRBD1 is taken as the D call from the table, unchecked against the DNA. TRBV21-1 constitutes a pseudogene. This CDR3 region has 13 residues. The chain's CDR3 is CASSNRGRYEQYF. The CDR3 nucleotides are TGTGCCAGCAGCAACAGGGGTCGATACGAGCAGTACTTC.

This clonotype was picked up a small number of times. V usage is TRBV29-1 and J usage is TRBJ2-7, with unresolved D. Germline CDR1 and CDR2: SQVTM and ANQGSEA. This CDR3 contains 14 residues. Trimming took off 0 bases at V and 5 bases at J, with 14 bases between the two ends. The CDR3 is CSVEDVGARNEQYF. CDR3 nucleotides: TGCAGCGTTGAAGACGTTGGAGCACGAAACGAGCAGTACTTC.

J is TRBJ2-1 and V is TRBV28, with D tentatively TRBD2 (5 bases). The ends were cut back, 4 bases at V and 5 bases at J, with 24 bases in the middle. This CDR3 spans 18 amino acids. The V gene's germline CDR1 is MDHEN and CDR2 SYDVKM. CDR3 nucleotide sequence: TGTGCCAGCAGTTACTGGTTTAAAGTGGTCCGGGAAAACAATGAGCAGTTCTTC. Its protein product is CASSYWFKVVRENNEQFF.

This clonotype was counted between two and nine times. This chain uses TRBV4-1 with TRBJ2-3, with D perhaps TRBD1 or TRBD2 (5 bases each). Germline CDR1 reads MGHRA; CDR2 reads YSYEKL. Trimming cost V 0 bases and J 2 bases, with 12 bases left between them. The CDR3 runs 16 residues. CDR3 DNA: TGCGCCAGCAGCCAAGAGTCGGGGCTTAACACAGATACGCAGTATTTT. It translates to CASSQESGLNTDTQYF.

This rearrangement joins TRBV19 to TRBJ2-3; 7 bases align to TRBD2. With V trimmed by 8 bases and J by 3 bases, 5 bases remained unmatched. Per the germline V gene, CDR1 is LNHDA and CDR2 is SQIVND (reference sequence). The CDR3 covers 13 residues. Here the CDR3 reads CASEGRGTDTQYF. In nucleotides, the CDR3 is TGTGCCAGTGAGGGGAGGGGAACAGATACGCAGTATTTT.

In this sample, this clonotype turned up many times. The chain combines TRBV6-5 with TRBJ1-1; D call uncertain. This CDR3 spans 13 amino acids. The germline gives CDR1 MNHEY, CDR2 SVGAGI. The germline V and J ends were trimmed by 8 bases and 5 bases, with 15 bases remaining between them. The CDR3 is CASGVPAATEAFF. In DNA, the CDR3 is TGTGCCAGCGGGGTACCGGCTGCTACTGAAGCTTTCTTT.

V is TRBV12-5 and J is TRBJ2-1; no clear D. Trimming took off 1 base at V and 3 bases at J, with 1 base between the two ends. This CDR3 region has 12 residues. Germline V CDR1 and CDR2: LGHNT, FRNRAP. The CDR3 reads CASGLDYNEQFF. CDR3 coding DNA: TGTGCTAGTGGTTTGGACTACAATGAGCAGTTCTTC.

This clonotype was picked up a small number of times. CDR3 sequence reads: CASLPLTDLNTEAFF. CDR3 nucleotide sequence: TGTGCCAGTCTCCCTCTGACCGACTTGAACACTGAAGCTTTCTTT. The rearrangement joins TRBV6-2 or TRBV6-3 to TRBJ1-1; D uncertain. CDR3 length equals 15 residues. Germline CDR1 is MNHEY and CDR2 is SVGEGT. Trimming left V 9 bases short and J 0 bases short, with 17 bases between.

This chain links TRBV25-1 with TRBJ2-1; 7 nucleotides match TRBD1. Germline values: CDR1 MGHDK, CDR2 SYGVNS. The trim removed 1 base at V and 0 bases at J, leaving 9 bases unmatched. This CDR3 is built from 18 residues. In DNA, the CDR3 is TGTGCCAGCAGTGAATTAGGGGGACAGCTAACCTCCTACAATGAGCAGTTCTTC. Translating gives CASSELGGQLTSYNEQFF.

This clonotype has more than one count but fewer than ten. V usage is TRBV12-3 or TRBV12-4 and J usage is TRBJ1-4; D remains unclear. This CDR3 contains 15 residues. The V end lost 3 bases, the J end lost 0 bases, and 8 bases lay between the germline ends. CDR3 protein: CASSFGPTTNEKLFF. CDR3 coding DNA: TGTGCCAGCAGTTTTGGCCCGACAACTAATGAAAAACTGTTTTTT.

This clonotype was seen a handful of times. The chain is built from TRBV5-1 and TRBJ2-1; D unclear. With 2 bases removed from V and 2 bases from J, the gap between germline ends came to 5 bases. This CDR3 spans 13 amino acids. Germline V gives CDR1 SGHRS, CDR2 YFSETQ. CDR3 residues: CASSFRAYNEQFF. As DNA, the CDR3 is TGCGCCAGCAGCTTCCGGGCCTACAATGAGCAGTTCTTC.

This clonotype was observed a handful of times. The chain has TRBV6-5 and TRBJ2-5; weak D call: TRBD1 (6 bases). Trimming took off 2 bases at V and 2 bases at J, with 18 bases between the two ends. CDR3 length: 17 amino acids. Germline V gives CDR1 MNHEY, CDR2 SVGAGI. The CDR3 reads CASSYGFGTSLQETQYF. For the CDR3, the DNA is TGTGCCAGCAGTTACGGTTTCGGGACAAGCTTACAAGAGACCCAGTACTTC.

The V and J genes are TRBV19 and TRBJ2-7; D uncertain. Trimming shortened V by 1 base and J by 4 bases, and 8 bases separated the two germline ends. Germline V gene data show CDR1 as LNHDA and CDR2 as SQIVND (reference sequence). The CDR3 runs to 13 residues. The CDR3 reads CASSIGPHYEQYF. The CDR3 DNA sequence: TGTGCCAGTAGTATAGGCCCTCATTACGAGCAGTACTTC.

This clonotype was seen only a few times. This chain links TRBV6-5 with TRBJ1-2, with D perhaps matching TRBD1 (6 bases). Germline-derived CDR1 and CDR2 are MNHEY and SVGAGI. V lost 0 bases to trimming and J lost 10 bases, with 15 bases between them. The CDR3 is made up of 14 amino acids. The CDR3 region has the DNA TGTGCCAGCAGTTACTCGATGGACAGCTTGTTCTACACCTTC. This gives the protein CASSYSMDSLFYTF.

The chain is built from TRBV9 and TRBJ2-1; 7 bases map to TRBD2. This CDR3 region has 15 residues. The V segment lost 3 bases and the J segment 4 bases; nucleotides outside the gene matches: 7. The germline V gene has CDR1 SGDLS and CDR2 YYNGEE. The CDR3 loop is CASSGSGTAYNEQFF. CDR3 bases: TGTGCCAGCAGCGGGAGCGGGACCGCTTACAATGAGCAGTTCTTC.

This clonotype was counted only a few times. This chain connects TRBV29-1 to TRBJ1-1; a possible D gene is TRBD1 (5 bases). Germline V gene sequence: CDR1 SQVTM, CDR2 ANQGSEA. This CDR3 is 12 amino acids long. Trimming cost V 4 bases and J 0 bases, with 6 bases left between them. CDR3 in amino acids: CSVGQLNTEAFF. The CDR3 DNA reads TGCAGCGTTGGACAGCTGAACACTGAAGCTTTCTTT.

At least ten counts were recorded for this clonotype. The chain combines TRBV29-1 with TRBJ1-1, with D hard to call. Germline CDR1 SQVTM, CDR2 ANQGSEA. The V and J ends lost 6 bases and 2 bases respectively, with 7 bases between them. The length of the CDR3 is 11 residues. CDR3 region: CSVQVNTEAFF. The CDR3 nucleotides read TGCAGCGTGCAGGTAAACACTGAAGCTTTCTTT. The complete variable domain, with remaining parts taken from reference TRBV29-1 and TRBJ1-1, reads SAVISQKPSRDICQRGTSLTIQCQVDSQVTMMFWYRQQPGQSLTLIATANQGSEATYESGFVIDKFPISRPNLTFSTLTVSNMSPEDSSIYLCSVQVNTEAFFGQGTRLTVV.

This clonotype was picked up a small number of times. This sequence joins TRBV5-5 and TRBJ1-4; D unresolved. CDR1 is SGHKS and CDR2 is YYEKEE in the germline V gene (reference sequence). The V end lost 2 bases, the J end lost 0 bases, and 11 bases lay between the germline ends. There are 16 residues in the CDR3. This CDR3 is CASSFIMAATNEKLFF. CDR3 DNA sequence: TGTGCCAGCAGCTTCATAATGGCCGCAACTAATGAAAAACTGTTTTTT.

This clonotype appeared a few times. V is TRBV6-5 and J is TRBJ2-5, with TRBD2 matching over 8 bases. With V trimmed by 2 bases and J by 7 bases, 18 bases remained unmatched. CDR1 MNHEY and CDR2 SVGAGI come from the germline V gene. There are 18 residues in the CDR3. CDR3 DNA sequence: TGTGCCAGCAGTTACCTTCGACTAGCGCACGGCTCGGTCTGGACCCAGTACTTC. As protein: CASSYLRLAHGSVWTQYF.

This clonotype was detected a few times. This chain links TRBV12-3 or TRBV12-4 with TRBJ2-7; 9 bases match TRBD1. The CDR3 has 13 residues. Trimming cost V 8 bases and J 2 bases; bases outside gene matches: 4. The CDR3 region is CASGQGKAYEQYF. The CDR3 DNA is TGTGCCAGCGGACAGGGGAAAGCCTACGAGCAGTACTTC.

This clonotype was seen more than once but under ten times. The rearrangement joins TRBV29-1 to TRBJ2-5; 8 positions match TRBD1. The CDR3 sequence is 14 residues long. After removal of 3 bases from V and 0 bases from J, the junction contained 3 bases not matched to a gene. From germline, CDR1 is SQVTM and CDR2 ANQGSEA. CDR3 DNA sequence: TGCAGCGTTGACGTGGGACAGGACCAAGAGACCCAGTACTTC. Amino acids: CSVDVGQDQETQYF. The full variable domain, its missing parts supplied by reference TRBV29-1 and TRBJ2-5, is SAVISQKPSRDICQRGTSLTIQCQVDSQVTMMFWYRQQPGQSLTLIATANQGSEATYESGFVIDKFPISRPNLTFSTLTVSNMSPEDSSIYLCSVDVGQDQETQYFGPGTRLLVL.

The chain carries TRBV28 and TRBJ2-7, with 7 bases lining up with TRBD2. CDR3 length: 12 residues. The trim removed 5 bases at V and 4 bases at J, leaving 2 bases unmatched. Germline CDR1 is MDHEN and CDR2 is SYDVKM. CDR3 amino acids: CASSTGGYEQYF. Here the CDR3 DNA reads TGTGCCAGCAGTACGGGGGGATACGAGCAGTACTTC.

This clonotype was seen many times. CDR3 amino acids: CASSFSLGQGSYEQYF. DNA for the CDR3: TGTGCCAGCAGTTTTTCTTTGGGACAGGGATCCTACGAGCAGTACTTC. The genes are TRBV28 and TRBJ2-7, with 9 nucleotides matching TRBD1. Germline V CDR1 and CDR2: MDHEN, SYDVKM. The CDR3 consists of 16 residues. V shed 3 bases and J 1 base; nucleotides not matched to a gene: 7.

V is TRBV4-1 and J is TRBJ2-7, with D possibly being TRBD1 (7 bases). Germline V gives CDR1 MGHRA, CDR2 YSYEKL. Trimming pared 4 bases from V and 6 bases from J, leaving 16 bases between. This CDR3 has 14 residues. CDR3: CASSPGAGGFEQYF. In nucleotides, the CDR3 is TGCGCCAGCAGCCCCGGGGCAGGGGGGTTCGAGCAGTACTTC.